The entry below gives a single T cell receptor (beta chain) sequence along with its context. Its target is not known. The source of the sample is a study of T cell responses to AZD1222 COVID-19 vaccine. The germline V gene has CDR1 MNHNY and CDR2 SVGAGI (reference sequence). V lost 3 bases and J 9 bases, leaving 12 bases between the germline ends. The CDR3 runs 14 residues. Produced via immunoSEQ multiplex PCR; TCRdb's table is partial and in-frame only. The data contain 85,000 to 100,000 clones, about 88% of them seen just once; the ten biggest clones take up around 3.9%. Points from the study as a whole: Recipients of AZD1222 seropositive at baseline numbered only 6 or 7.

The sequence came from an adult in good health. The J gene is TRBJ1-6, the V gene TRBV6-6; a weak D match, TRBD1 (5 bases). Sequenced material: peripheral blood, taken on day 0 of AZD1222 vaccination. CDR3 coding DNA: TGTGCCAGCAGTTATACAGGAAGGGGTTCACCCCTCCACTTT. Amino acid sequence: CASSYTGRGSPLHF.